This T cell receptor (beta chain) is drawn from a study of cytomegalovirus exposure and HLA in healthy donors. Study summary: Approximately 180 million T cells yielded 120 million or so unique TCR beta sequences, as an earlier analysis found.

60 Vbeta and 13 Jbeta primers were used in PCR. TCRdb's copy holds only in-frame clones and misses some; the assay was immunoSEQ multiplex PCR. This table holds around 190,000 clones, nearly 80% found once. As regards this clone: Its antigen is unknown. The junction departs from germline at one end; a sequencing error may be responsible.

CDR1 is SEHNR, CDR2 FQNEAQ, per germline (reference sequence). CDR3 size: 19 residues. Whole-study findings and limits: Across donors, presence/absence analyses took sequencing depth to be roughly uniform.

The chain is built from TRBV7-9 and TRBJ2-7; 13 nucleotides align to TRBD2. The receptor was isolated from a female donor in good health and CMV-seronegative. Material for sequencing was PBMCs. The DNA for the CDR3 is TGTTCCAGCAGCTTACCACCGGGACTAGCGGGATGGAGATCCTACGAGCAGTACTTC. Encoded protein: CSSSLPPGLAGWRSYEQYF.